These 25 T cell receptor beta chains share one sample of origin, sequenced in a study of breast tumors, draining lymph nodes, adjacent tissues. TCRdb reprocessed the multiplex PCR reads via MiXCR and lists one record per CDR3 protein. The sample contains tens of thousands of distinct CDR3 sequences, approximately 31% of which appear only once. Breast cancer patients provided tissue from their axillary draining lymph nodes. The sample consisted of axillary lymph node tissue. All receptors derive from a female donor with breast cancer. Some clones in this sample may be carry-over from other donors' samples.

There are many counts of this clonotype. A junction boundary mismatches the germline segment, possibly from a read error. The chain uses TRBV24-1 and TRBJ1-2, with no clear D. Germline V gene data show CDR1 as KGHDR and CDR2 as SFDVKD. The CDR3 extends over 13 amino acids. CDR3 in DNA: TGTGCCACCAGTGGGAGAACAAACTACGGCTACACCTTC. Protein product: CATSGRTNYGYTF.

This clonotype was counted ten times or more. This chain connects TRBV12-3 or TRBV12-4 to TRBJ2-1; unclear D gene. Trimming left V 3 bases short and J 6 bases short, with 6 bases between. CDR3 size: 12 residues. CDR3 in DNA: TGTGCCAGCAGTTTTTATCGCAATGAGCAGTTCTTC. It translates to CASSFYRNEQFF.

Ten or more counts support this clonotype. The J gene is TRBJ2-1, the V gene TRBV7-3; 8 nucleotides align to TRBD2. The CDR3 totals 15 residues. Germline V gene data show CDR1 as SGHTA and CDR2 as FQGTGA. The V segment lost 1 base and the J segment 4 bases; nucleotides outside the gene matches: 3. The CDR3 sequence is CASSLMAGGYNEQFF. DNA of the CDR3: TGTGCCAGCAGCTTAATGGCGGGGGGATACAATGAGCAGTTCTTC.

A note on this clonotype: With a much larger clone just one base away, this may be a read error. CDR3 in amino acids: CASSHQGRNQPQHF. CDR3 coding DNA: TGTGCCAGCAGTCACCAGGGGCGCAATCAGCCCCAGCATTTT. The V and J genes are TRBV6-5 and TRBJ1-5; D might be TRBD1 (6 bases). Germline lookup yields CDR1 MNHEY and CDR2 SVGAGI. Trimming pared 5 bases from V and 2 bases from J, leaving 10 bases between. The CDR3 extends over 14 amino acids.

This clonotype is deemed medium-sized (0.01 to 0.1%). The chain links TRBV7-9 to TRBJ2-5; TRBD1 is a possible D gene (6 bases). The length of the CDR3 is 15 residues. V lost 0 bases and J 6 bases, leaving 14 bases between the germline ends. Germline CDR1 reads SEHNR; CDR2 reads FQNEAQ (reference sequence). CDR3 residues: CASSLALGGDKTQYF. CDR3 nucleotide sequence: TGTGCCAGCAGCTTAGCGCTTGGGGGCGATAAGACCCAGTACTTC. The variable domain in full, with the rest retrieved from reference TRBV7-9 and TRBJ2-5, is DTGVSQNPRHKITKRGQNVTFRCDPISEHNRLYWYRQTLGQGPEFLTYFQNEAQLEKSRLLSDRFSAERPKGSFSTLEIQRTEQGDSAMYLCASSLALGGDKTQYFGPGTRLLVL.

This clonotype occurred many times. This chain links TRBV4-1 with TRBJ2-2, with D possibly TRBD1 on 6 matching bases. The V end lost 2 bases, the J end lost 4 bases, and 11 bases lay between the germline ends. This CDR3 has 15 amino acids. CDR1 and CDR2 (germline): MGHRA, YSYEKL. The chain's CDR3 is CASSQFPGVTGELFF. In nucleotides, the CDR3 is TGCGCCAGCAGCCAATTTCCAGGGGTCACCGGGGAGCTGTTTTTT.

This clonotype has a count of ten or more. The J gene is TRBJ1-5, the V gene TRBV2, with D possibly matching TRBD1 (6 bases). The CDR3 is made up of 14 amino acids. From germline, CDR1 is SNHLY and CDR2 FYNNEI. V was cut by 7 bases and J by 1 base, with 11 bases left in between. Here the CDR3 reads CASTTGASNQPQHF. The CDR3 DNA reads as TGTGCCAGCACAACGGGGGCGAGCAATCAGCCCCAGCATTTT.

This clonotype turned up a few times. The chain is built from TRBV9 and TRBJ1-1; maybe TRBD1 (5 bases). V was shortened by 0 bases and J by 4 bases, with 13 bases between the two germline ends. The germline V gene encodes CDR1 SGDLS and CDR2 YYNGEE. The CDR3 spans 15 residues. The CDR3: CASSVGQGKSTEAFF. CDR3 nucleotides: TGTGCCAGCAGCGTAGGGCAGGGTAAGAGCACTGAAGCTTTCTTT.

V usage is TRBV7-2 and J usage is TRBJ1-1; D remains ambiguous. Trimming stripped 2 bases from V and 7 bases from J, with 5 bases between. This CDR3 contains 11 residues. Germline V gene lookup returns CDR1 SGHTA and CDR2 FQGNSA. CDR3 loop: CASSLRLEAFF. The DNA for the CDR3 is TGTGCCAGCAGCTTAAGGCTTGAAGCTTTCTTT.

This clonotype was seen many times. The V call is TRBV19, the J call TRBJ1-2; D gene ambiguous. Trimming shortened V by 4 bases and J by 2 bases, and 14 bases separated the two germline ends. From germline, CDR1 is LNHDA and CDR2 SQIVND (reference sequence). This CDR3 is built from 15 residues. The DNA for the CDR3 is TGTGCCAGTAGTACACTCTTCACAGAAAACTATGGCTACACCTTC. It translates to CASSTLFTENYGYTF.

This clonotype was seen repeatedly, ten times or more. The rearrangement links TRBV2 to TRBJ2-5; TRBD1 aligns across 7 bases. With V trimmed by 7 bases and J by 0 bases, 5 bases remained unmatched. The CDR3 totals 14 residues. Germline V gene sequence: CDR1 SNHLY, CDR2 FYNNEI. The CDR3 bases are TGTGCCAGCATAGAGACAGGGAACCAAGAGACCCAGTACTTC. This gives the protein CASIETGNQETQYF. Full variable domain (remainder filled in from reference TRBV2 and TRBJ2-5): EPEVTQTPSHQVTQMGQEVILRCVPISNHLYFYWYRQILGQKVEFLVSFYNNEISEKSEIFDDQFSVERPDGSNFTLKIRSTKLEDSAMYFCASIETGNQETQYFGPGTRLLVL.

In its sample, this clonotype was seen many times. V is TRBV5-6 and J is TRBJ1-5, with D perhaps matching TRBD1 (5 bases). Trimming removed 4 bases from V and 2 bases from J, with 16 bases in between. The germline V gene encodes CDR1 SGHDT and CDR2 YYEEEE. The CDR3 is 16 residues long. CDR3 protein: CASSQTGPVGNQPQHF. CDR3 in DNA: TGTGCCAGCAGCCAGACGGGGCCCGTGGGCAATCAGCCCCAGCATTTT.

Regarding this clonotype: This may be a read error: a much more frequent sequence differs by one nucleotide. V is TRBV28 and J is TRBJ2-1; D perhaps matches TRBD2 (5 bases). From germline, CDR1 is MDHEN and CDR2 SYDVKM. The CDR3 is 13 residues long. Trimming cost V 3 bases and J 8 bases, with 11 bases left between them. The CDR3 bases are TGTGCCAGCAGTTTCGCCGGGCGGGATGAGCAGTTCTTC. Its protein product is CASSFAGRDEQFF.

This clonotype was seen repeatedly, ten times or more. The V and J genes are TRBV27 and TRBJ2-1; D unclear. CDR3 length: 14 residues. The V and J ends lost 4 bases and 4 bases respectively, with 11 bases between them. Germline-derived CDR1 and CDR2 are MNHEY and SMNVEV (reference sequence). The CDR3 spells CASSYLGRYNEQFF. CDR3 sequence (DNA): TGTGCCAGCAGTTATCTAGGAAGATACAATGAGCAGTTCTTC.

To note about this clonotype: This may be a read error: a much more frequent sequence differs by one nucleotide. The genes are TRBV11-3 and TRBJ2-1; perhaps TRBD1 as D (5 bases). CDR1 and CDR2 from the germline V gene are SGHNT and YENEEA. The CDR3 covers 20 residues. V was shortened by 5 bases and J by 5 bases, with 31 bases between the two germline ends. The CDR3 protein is CASSVFWLTVIPDPDNEQFF. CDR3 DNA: TGTGCCAGCAGCGTCTTCTGGTTGACAGTGATACCCGACCCGGACAATGAGCAGTTCTTC.

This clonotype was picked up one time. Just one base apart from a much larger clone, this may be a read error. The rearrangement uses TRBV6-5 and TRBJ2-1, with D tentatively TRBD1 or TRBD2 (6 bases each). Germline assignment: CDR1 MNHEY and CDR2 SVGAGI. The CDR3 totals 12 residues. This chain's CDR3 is CASSAPGAERFF. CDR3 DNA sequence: TGTGCCAGCAGTGCTCCGGGGGCTGAGCGGTTCTTC.

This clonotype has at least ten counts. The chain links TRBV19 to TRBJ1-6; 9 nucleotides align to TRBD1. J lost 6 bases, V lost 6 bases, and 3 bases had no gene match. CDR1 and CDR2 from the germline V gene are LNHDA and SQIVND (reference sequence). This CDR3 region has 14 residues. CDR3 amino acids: CASRSQGANSPLHF. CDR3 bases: TGTGCCAGTAGATCACAGGGGGCTAATTCACCCCTCCACTTT.

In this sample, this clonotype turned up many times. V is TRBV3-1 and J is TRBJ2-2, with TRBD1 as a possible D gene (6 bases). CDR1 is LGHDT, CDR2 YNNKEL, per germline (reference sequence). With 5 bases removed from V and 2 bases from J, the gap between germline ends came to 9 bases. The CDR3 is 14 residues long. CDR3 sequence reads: CASSTGHNTGELFF. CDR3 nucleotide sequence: TGTGCCAGCAGCACGGGACACAACACCGGGGAGCTGTTTTTT.

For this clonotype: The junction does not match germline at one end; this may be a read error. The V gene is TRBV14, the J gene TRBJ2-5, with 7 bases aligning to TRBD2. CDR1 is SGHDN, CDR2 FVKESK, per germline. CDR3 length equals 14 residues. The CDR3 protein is CASSQGGRGETQCF. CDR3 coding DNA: TGTGCCAGCAGCCAAGGCGGGAGAGGAGAAACCCAGTGCTTC.

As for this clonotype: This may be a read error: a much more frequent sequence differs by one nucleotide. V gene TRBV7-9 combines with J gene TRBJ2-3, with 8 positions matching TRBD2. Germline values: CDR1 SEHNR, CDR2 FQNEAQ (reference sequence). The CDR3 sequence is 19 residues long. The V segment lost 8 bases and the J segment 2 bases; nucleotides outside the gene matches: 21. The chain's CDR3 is CASGPRTSRRSHTTDTQYF. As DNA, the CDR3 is TGTGCCAGCGGCCCAAGGACTAGCAGGAGGTCCCACACCACAGATACGCAGTATTTT.

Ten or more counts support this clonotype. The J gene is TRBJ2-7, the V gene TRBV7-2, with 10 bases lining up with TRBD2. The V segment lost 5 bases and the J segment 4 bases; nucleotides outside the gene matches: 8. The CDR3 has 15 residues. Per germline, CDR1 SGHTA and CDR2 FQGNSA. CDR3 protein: CASSPVAGGLYEQYF. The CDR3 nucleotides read TGTGCCAGCAGCCCTGTAGCGGGGGGTCTTTACGAGCAGTACTTC.

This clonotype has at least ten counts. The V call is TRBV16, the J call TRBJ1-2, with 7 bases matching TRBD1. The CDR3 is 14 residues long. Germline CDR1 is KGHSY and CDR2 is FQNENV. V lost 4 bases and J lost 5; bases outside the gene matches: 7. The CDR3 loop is CASSRDSPPYGYTF. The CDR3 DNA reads TGTGCCAGCAGCCGGGACAGCCCTCCTTATGGCTACACCTTC.

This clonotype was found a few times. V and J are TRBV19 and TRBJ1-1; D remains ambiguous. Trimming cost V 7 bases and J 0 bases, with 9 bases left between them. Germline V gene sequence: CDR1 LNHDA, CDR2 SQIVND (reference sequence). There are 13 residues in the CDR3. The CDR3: CASKGSVNTEAFF. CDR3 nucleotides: TGTGCCAGTAAAGGGTCGGTGAACACTGAAGCTTTCTTT.

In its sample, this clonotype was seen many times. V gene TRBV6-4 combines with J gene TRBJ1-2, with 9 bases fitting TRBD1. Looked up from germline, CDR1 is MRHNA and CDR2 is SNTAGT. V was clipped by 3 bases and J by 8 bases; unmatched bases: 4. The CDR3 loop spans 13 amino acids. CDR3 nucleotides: TGTGCCAGCAGTGAAAGGACAGGGGAAGGCTACACCTTC. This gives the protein CASSERTGEGYTF.

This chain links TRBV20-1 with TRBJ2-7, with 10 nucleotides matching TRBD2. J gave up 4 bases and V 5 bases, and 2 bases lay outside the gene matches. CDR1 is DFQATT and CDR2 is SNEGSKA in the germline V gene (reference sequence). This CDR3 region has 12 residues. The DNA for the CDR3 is TGCAGTGCTCTAGCGGGAGTTTACGAGCAGTACTTC. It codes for CSALAGVYEQYF.